A single sample gave rise to the 3 T cell receptor beta chains below, sequenced in a study of T cell responses to AZD1222 COVID-19 vaccine. Produced via immunoSEQ multiplex PCR; TCRdb's table is partial and in-frame only. The repertoire holds roughly 150,000 clones, 88% seen once, with approximately 2.8% in the top ten. The starting material was peripheral blood, obtained 28 days after the second AZD1222 dose. The receptors derive from an adult who received the AZD1222 COVID-19 vaccine.

This clone was found a few times. The chain has TRBV4-2 and TRBJ2-7; 7 positions match TRBD1. Trimming removed 2 bases from V and 2 bases from J; junction bases left unmatched: 3. Germline V gene data show CDR1 as LGHNA and CDR2 as YNFKEQ. The CDR3 consists of 14 residues. The CDR3 loop reads CASSQLQGTYEQYF. The CDR3, as DNA: TGTGCCAGCAGCCAACTACAGGGGACCTACGAGCAGTACTTC.

J is TRBJ1-5 and V is TRBV7-6; no reliable D call. CDR3 size: 15 residues. Germline-derived CDR1 and CDR2 are SGHVS and FNYEAQ. Trimming shortened V by 5 bases and J by 0 bases, and 11 bases separated the two germline ends. CDR3 protein: CASSPVAVSNQPQHF. The CDR3 DNA reads as TGTGCCAGCAGCCCCGTAGCCGTTAGCAATCAGCCCCAGCATTTT.

V usage is TRBV6-2 or TRBV6-3 and J usage is TRBJ1-2, with D maybe TRBD1 (5 bases). V gave up 2 bases and J gave up 1 base, with 8 bases separating them. CDR3 length equals 14 residues. Germline lookup yields CDR1 MNHEY and CDR2 SVGEGT. CDR3 in amino acids: CASSYDRVNYGYTF. For the CDR3, the DNA is TGTGCCAGCAGTTACGACAGAGTTAACTATGGCTACACCTTC.